A selection of T cell receptor beta chains follows, all from one sample in a study of T cell repertoires in cytomegalovirus infection. These receptors lack a known antigen. TCRdb re-analysed the reads in MiXCR, keeping a single row per CDR3 protein. The sample contains 90,000 to 120,000 distinct CDR3 sequences, less than 55% of which appear only once. The specimen comprised CD8+ T cells from cultured PBMCs, sampled from culture after CMV antigen stimulation. The receptors were sampled from a human donor in good health (CMV status not recorded). Some clones in this sample may be carry-over from other donors' samples. Both conserved end residues are part of each CDR3. D genes are given only for firm matches. Expanded clones are given a class, and other clones once, few, many or no size at all.

TRBJ1-1	-	-	TRBV5-6	CASREWGGEAFF	TGTGCCAGCAGGGAGTGGGGCGGTGAAGCTTTCTTT
TRBJ2-1	few	TRBD2	TRBV7-6	CASSPSLAGGRDEQFF	TGTGCCAGCAGCCCCTCACTAGCGGGGGGGCGGGATGAGCAGTTCTTC
TRBJ1-4	many	-	TRBV5-6	CASSSTGITNEKLFF	TGTGCCAGCAGCTCGACAGGCATAACTAATGAAAAACTGTTTTTT
TRBJ1-1	-	-	TRBV10-3	CAISGGGQIIAEAFF	TGTGCCATCAGTGGGGGTGGGCAGATCATCGCTGAAGCTTTCTTT
TRBJ1-1	-	-	TRBV19	CASSIGVPNTEAFF	TGTGCCAGTAGTATAGGGGTGCCGAACACTGAAGCTTTCTTT
TRBJ2-7	many	TRBD2	TRBV6-2/TRBV6-3	CASSPYGLAGGRPYEQYF	TGTGCCAGCAGCCCCTACGGTTTAGCGGGGGGCCGCCCCTACGAGCAGTACTTC
TRBJ1-2	few	TRBD1	TRBV6-1	CASRARDRAFNYGYTF	TGTGCCAGCAGGGCTCGGGACAGAGCCTTTAACTATGGCTACACCTTC
TRBJ2-7	-	-	TRBV4-1	CASSQDTGRRDYEQYF	TGCGCCAGCAGCCAAGATACCGGGCGGCGGGACTACGAGCAGTACTTC
TRBJ1-1	-	-	TRBV5-1	CASSLVGFGDTEAFF	TGCGCCAGCAGCTTGGTGGGGTTCGGGGACACTGAAGCTTTCTTT
TRBJ1-3	-	-	TRBV19	CASSGTASSGNTIYF	TGTGCCAGTAGTGGGACGGCCTCCTCTGGAAACACCATATATTTT
TRBJ2-3	many	TRBD2	TRBV6-2/TRBV6-3	CASSYPLAGGIFVTDTQYF	TGTGCCAGCAGTTACCCGCTAGCGGGGGGGATTTTCGTCACAGATACGCAGTATTTT
TRBJ1-2	-	-	TRBV7-9	CASTEQGANYGYTF	TGTGCCAGCACCGAGCAGGGAGCTAACTATGGCTACACCTTC
TRBJ2-1	-	-	TRBV9	CASSLDRSTLGSEQFF	TGTGCCAGCAGCCTCGACAGGAGCACTCTAGGGAGTGAGCAGTTCTTC
TRBJ1-4	few	-	TRBV2	CASSREQTAPNEKLFF	TGTGCCAGCAGTCGGGAACAGACAGCCCCTAATGAAAAACTGTTTTTT
TRBJ1-2	-	TRBD1	TRBV4-1	CASSQDWSGGQNYGYTF	TGCGCCAGCAGCCAAGATTGGTCAGGGGGGCAAAACTATGGCTACACCTTC
TRBJ1-5	many	-	TRBV12-3/TRBV12-4	CASSFGDQPQHF	TGTGCCAGCAGTTTCGGGGATCAGCCCCAGCATTTT
TRBJ2-2	few	-	TRBV11-2	CASSLTHQRELFF	TGTGCCAGCAGCTTAACCCATCAGCGGGAGCTGTTTTTT
TRBJ1-5	once	TRBD1	TRBV7-8	CASSLQGAVGNQPQHF	TGTGCCAGCAGCTTACAGGGGGCAGTTGGTAATCAGCCCCAGCATTTT
TRBJ1-1	-	-	TRBV28	CASSLWGNTEAFF	TGTGCCAGCAGTTTATGGGGTAACACTGAAGCTTTCTTT
TRBJ2-1	few	-	TRBV6-2/TRBV6-3	CASIPRESPKAMQFF	TGTGCCAGCATCCCTCGGGAAAGTCCTAAAGCTATGCAGTTCTTC
TRBJ1-1	few	-	TRBV5-6	CASSSVLTGKNTEAFF	TGTGCCAGCAGCTCCGTATTGACAGGAAAGAACACTGAAGCTTTCTTT
TRBJ2-1	-	-	TRBV7-3	CASSTNTENNEQFF	TGTGCCAGCAGCACAAACACTGAGAACAATGAGCAGTTCTTC
TRBJ1-2	-	-	TRBV7-9	CASSYGNGDGYTF	TGTGCCAGCAGCTACGGAAATGGGGATGGCTACACCTTC